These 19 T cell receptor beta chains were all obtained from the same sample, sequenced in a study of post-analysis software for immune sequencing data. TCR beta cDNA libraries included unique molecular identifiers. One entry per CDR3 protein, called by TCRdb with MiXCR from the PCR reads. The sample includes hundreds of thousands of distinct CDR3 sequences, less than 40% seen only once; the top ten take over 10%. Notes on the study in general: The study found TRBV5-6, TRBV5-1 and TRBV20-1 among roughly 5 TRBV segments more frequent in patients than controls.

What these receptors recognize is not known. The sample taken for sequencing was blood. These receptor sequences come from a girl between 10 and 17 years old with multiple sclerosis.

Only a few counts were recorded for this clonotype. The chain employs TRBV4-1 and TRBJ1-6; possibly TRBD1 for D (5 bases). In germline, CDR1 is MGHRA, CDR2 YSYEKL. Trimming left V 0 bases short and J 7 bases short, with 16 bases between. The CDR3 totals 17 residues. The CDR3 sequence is CASSQDFTGRQNSPLHF. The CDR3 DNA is TGCGCCAGCAGCCAAGATTTTACAGGACGGCAAAATTCACCCCTCCACTTT.

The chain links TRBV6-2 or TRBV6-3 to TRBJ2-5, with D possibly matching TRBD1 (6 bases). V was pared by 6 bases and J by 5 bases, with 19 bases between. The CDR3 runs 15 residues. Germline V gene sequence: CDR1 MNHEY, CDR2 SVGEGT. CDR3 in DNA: TGTGCCAGCAGGCCGGCTACACAGGGAACTGAGACCCAGTACTTC. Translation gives CASRPATQGTETQYF.

The CDR3 nucleotides read TGTGCCAGCAGTGAGTACAGGGAGGGCACTGAAGCTTTCTTT. Translating gives CASSEYREGTEAFF. The chain employs TRBV6-1 and TRBJ1-1, with D tentatively TRBD1 (6 bases). Trimming removed 3 bases from V and 4 bases from J, with 12 bases in between. Germline-derived CDR1 and CDR2 are MNHNS and SASEGT. The CDR3 totals 14 residues.

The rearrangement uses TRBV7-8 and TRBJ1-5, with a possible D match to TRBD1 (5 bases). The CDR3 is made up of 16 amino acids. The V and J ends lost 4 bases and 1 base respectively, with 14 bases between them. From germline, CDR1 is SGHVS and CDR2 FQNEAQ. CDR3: CASSSPRDASNQPQHF. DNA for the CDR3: TGTGCCAGCAGCTCCCCCAGGGACGCGAGCAATCAGCCCCAGCATTTT.

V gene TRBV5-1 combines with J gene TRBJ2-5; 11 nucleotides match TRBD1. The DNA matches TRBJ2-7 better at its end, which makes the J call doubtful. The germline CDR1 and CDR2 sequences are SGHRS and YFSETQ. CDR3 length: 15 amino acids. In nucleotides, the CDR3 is TGCGCCAGCAGCAGGCCGGACAGGGGGCCGGACGAGCAGTACTTC. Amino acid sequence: CASSRPDRGPDEQYF.

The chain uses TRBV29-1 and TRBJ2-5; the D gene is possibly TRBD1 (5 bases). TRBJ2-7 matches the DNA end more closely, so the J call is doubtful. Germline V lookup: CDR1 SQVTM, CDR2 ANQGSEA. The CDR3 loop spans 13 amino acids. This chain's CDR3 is CSVRSGASCEQYF. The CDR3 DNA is TGCAGCGTACGCTCTGGGGCCAGCTGCGAGCAGTACTTC.

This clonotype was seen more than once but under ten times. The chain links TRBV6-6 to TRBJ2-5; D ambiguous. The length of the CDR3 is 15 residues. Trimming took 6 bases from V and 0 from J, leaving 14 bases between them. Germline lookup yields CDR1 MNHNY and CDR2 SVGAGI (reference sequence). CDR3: CASSRARQYQETQYF. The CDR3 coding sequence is TGTGCCAGCAGCCGGGCCAGGCAATACCAAGAGACCCAGTACTTC.

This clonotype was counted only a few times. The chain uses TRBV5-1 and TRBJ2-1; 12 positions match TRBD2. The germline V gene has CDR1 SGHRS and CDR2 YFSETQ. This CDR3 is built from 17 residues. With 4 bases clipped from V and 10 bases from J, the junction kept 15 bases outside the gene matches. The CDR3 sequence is CASSPRTSGAISLEQFF. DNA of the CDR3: TGCGCCAGCAGCCCCCGGACTAGCGGGGCGATCTCCCTGGAGCAGTTCTTC. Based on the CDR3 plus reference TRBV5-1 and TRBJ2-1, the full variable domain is KAGVTQTPRYLIKTRGQQVTLSCSPISGHRSVSWYQQTPGQGLQFLFEYFSETQRNKGNFPGRFSGRQFSNSRSEMNVSTLELGDSALYLCASSPRTSGAISLEQFFGPGTRLTVL.

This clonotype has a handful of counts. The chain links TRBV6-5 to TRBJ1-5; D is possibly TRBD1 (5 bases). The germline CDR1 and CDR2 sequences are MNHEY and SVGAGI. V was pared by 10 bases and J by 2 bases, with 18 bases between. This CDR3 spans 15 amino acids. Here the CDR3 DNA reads TGTGCCACCAGACCGTTCCTGGGGGGCAATCAGCCCCAGCATTTT. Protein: CATRPFLGGNQPQHF.

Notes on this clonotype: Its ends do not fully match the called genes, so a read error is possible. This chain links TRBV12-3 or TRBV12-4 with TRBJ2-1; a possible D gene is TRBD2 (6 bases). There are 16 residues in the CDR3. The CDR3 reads CANSSDSEGLLPEQFF. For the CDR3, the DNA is TGTGCCAACAGTTCGGATTCTGAGGGACTTCTTCCGGAGCAGTTCTTC.

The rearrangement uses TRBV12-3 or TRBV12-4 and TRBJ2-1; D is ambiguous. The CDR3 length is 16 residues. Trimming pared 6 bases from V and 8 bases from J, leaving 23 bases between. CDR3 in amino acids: CASSSVAGPPVDEQFF. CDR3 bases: TGTGCCAGCAGCTCCGTAGCTGGCCCCCCTGTGGATGAGCAGTTCTTC.

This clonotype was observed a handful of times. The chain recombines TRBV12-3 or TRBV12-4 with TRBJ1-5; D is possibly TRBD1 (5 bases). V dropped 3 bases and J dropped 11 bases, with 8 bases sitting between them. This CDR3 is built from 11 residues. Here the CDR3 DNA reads TGTGCCAGCAGTTTGGGACCCGCCCAGCATTTT. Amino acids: CASSLGPAQHF.

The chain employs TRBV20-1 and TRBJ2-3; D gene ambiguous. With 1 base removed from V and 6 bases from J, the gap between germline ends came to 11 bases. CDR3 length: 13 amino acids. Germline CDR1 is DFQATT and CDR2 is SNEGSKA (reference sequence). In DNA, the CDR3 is TGCAGTGCTAGAGGCCCCGGTATGGATACGCAGTATTTT. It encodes CSARGPGMDTQYF.

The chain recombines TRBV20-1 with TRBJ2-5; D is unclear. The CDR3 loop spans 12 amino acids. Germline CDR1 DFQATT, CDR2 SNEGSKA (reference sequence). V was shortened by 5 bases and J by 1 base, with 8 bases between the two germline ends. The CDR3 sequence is CSAFRSQETQYF. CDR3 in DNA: TGCAGTGCTTTCCGGAGCCAAGAGACCCAGTACTTC.

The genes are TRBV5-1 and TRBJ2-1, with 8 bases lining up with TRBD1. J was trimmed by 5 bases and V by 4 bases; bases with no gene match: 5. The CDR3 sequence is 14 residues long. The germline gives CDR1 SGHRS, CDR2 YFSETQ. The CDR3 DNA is TGCGCCAGCAGCGGGGACAGGTTTGACAATGAGCAGTTCTTC. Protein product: CASSGDRFDNEQFF.

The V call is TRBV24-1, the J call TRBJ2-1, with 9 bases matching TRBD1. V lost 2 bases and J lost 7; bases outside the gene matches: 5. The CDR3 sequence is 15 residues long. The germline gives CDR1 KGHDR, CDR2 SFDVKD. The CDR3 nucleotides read TGTGCCACCAGTGATTCCGGGACAGGGATAAATGAGCAGTTCTTC. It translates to CATSDSGTGINEQFF.

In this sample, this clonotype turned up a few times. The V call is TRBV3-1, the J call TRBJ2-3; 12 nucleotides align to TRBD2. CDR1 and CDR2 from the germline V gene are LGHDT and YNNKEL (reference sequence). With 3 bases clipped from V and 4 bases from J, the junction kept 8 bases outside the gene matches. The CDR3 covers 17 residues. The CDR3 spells CASSQDLAGGFADTQYF. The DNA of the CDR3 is TGTGCCAGCAGCCAGGATCTAGCGGGGGGGTTTGCAGATACGCAGTATTTT.

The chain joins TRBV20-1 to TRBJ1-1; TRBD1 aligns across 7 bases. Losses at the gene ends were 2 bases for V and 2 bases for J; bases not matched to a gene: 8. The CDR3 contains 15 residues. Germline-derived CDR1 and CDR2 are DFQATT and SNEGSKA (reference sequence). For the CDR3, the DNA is TGCAGTGCTAGACACAGGGGAGGGCCCAACACTGAAGCTTTCTTT. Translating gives CSARHRGGPNTEAFF.

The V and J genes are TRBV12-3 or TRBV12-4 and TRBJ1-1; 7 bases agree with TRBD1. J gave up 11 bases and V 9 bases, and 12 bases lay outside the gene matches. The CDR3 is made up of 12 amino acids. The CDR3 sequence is CASSVGPTGAFF. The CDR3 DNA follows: TGTGCCAGTAGTGTAGGTCCGACAGGGGCTTTCTTT.